The TCR beta chain under discussion was sequenced for a study of T cell responses to AZD1222 COVID-19 vaccine. The table came from immunoSEQ multiplex PCR; TCRdb's copy has only in-frame clones and leaves some out. The sample shows about 140,000 clones, about 92% of them seen only once. Sequenced material: peripheral blood, taken on day 0 of AZD1222 vaccination. The clonotype was recovered from an adult in good health.

The CDR3 region has the DNA TGTGCCAGCAGTCTACCCCGGGGGGGGACTGAAGCTTTCTTT. It translates to CASSLPRGGTEAFF. The chain carries TRBV28 and TRBJ1-1; possibly TRBD1 for D (5 bases). Germline values: CDR1 MDHEN, CDR2 SYDVKM. Trimming removed 5 bases at V and 5 bases at J, with 15 bases between. The CDR3 length is 14 residues.